Listed here are 19 T cell receptor beta chains from one sample, sequenced in a study of blood T cell repertoires in COVID-19. Sequencing used immunoSEQ multiplex PCR; TCRdb keeps in-frame clones, though not all of them. This table has 200,000 to 250,000 clones, approximately 80% appearing once. The sample taken for sequencing was peripheral blood. The origin of the receptors is a woman aged 55-69 years who had recovered from COVID-19.

The V and J genes are TRBV20-1 and TRBJ2-7; TRBD2 aligns across 7 bases. Germline CDR1 reads DFQATT; CDR2 reads SNEGSKA (reference sequence). The CDR3 extends over 14 amino acids. J was trimmed by 4 bases and V by 3 bases; bases with no gene match: 9. CDR3 DNA sequence: TGCAGTGCTAGTTTGGGTGGGGGGGTATACGAGCAGTACTTC. This gives the protein CSASLGGGVYEQYF.

The chain employs TRBV4-2 and TRBJ1-1, with 7 bases matching TRBD1. The CDR3 sequence is 13 residues long. V trimming: 4 bases; J trimming: 12 bases; junction bases outside the gene matches: 11. The germline V gene has CDR1 LGHNA and CDR2 YNFKEQ. The CDR3 DNA is TGTGCCAGCAGCCCGGCGGAGGGGGCAACAACTTTCTTT. Its translation: CASSPAEGATTFF.

The genes are TRBV9 and TRBJ2-6, with D possibly TRBD1 on 5 matching bases. V gave up 3 bases and J gave up 0 bases, with 10 bases separating them. From germline, CDR1 is SGDLS and CDR2 YYNGEE. This CDR3 has 16 amino acids. CDR3 nucleotide sequence: TGTGCCAGCAGCGACGGACACCCCTCTGGGGCCAACGTCCTGACTTTC. Amino acids: CASSDGHPSGANVLTF.

A word on this clone: The junction and the germline gene differ at one end; a read error may be behind it. The chain recombines TRBV7-7 with TRBJ1-4; 11 bases line up with TRBD1. The CDR3 totals 17 residues. Germline CDR1 and CDR2: SSHAT and FNYEAQ (reference sequence). The CDR3 DNA follows: TGTGCTAGCAGCTTAGCGCAAATCGGGACAGGGGGAGAAAAACTGTTTTTT. It codes for CASSLAQIGTGGEKLFF.

The V call is TRBV18, the J call TRBJ2-7, with D perhaps matching TRBD2 (5 bases). The CDR3 covers 15 residues. Germline CDR1 reads KGHSH; CDR2 reads LQKENI. The V end lost 0 bases, the J end lost 5 bases, and 14 bases lay between the germline ends. The CDR3 protein is CASSPPIREGNEQYF. CDR3 nucleotides: TGTGCCAGCTCACCACCTATCCGGGAAGGGAACGAGCAGTACTTC.

The chain uses TRBV18 and TRBJ2-5; 14 nucleotides agree with TRBD2. CDR3 length: 18 amino acids. The J segment lost 1 base and the V segment lost 0 bases, leaving 4 bases of the junction unmatched. Germline V lookup: CDR1 KGHSH, CDR2 LQKENI. The CDR3 protein is CASSPPGLAGGTQETQYF. In DNA form, the CDR3 reads TGTGCCAGCTCACCACCAGGACTAGCGGGGGGAACCCAAGAGACCCAGTACTTC.

The gene calls are TRBV27 and TRBJ2-1; D is perhaps TRBD2 (6 bases). CDR3 length equals 14 residues. Germline-derived CDR1 and CDR2 are MNHEY and SMNVEV (reference sequence). The V end lost 2 bases, the J end lost 1 base, and 6 bases lay between the germline ends. The CDR3: CASSLGGSYNEQFF. CDR3 coding DNA: TGTGCCAGCAGTTTAGGGGGGTCCTACAATGAGCAGTTCTTC.

This chain joins TRBV5-1 and TRBJ1-1; 8 bases align to TRBD1. Germline CDR1 reads SGHRS; CDR2 reads YFSETQ. Trimming removed 4 bases from V and 5 bases from J; junction bases left unmatched: 10. The CDR3 totals 15 residues. DNA for the CDR3: TGCGCCAGCAGCCTAACCTGGACAGGGAAAACTGAAGCTTTCTTT. Protein sequence: CASSLTWTGKTEAFF.

The chain uses TRBV11-1 and TRBJ1-2, with D possibly matching TRBD1 (6 bases). The CDR3 spans 14 residues. V lost 5 bases, J lost 2 bases, and 12 bases lay in between. CDR1 and CDR2 from the germline V gene are SGHAT and FQDESV (reference sequence). The CDR3 is CASSPNRENYGYTF. CDR3 sequence (DNA): TGTGCCAGCAGCCCCAACAGGGAGAACTATGGCTACACCTTC.

The chain links TRBV11-2 to TRBJ2-3; D may be TRBD2 (7 bases). The V gene lost 1 base and the J gene lost 4 bases, with 18 bases spanning the gap. The CDR3 runs to 17 residues. Germline CDR1 SGHAT, CDR2 FQNNGV. The CDR3: CASSLVGGGPIPDTQYF. DNA of the CDR3: TGTGCCAGCAGCTTAGTGGGAGGGGGTCCTATCCCAGATACGCAGTATTTT. Looking up the rest from reference TRBV11-2 and TRBJ2-3 gives the full variable domain: EAGVAQSPRYKIIEKRQSVAFWCNPISGHATLYWYQQILGQGPKLLIQFQNNGVVDDSQLPKDRFSAERLKGVDSTLKIQPAKLEDSAVYLCASSLVGGGPIPDTQYFGPGTRLTVL.

The chain joins TRBV19 to TRBJ1-2, with 8 bases matching TRBD1. Trimming removed 7 bases from V and 4 bases from J; junction bases left unmatched: 14. Germline assignment: CDR1 LNHDA and CDR2 SQIVND (reference sequence). This CDR3 contains 16 residues. CDR3: CASTPDRALNLYGYTF. The CDR3 nucleotides are TGTGCCAGTACCCCGGACAGGGCCCTAAACCTCTATGGCTACACCTTC.

About this clone itself: Other nucleotide sequences from this sample produce the same CDR3. The chain uses TRBV5-5 and TRBJ2-5; TRBD1 might be the D (5 bases). The CDR3 runs to 13 residues. Germline CDR1 SGHKS, CDR2 YYEKEE (reference sequence). The V end lost 1 base, the J end lost 3 bases, and 7 bases lay between the germline ends. The CDR3 is CASSLPGKETQYF. In DNA, the CDR3 is TGTGCCAGCAGCTTGCCAGGGAAAGAGACCCAGTACTTC.

The CDR3 sequence is CASSPPSSTEAFF. The CDR3 DNA sequence: TGTGCCAGCAGCCCTCCTTCCAGCACTGAAGCTTTCTTT. This chain uses TRBV7-8 with TRBJ1-1; no firm D call. Germline V lookup: CDR1 SGHVS, CDR2 FQNEAQ. V lost 5 bases to trimming and J lost 4 bases, with 11 bases between them. The CDR3 consists of 13 residues.

The chain joins TRBV3-1 (or the pseudogene TRBV3-2) to TRBJ1-1, with no clear D. The germline V gene has CDR1 LGHDT and CDR2 YNNKEL (reference sequence). CDR3 length: 13 amino acids. The V gene lost 6 bases and the J gene lost 7 bases, with 15 bases spanning the gap. CDR3 DNA: TGTGCCAGCAGTCGTGTACCTGGGAGTGAAGCTTTCTTT. It is translated as CASSRVPGSEAFF.

The chain employs TRBV15 and TRBJ1-5; TRBD1 might be the D (6 bases). In germline, CDR1 is LNHNV, CDR2 YYDKDF (reference sequence). Deletions cut 6 bases from V and 4 bases from J, with 16 bases between. The CDR3 sequence is 15 residues long. CDR3 protein: CATSSTGMGNQPQHF. CDR3 nucleotide sequence: TGTGCCACCAGTTCGACAGGAATGGGTAATCAGCCCCAGCATTTT.

The chain has TRBV18 and TRBJ2-7; possibly TRBD1 for D (5 bases). Trimming took off 0 bases at V and 3 bases at J, with 12 bases between the two ends. This CDR3 has 15 amino acids. Looked up from germline, CDR1 is KGHSH and CDR2 is LQKENI. The CDR3 sequence is CASSPPYAGIYEQYF. As DNA, the CDR3 is TGTGCCAGCTCACCACCGTATGCAGGGATCTACGAGCAGTACTTC.

J is TRBJ1-2 and V is TRBV10-3; weak D call: TRBD1 (5 bases). This CDR3 spans 16 amino acids. Deletions cut 4 bases from V and 2 bases from J, with 17 bases between. CDR1 and CDR2 (germline): ENHRY, SYGVKD. CDR3 loop: CAISAPEVKGNYGYTF. The CDR3 nucleotides read TGTGCCATCAGTGCCCCCGAGGTAAAGGGGAACTATGGCTACACCTTC.

This clone was observed a handful of times. V is TRBV11-2 and J is TRBJ1-2; D unresolved. The CDR3 consists of 16 residues. Trimming took off 1 base at V and 8 bases at J, with 20 bases between the two ends. Germline V gene lookup returns CDR1 SGHAT and CDR2 FQNNGV. CDR3 in amino acids: CASSLGVWRAKGGYTF. The CDR3 DNA reads TGTGCCAGCAGCTTAGGAGTTTGGAGGGCTAAGGGAGGCTACACCTTC.

V is TRBV7-2 and J is TRBJ2-5; TRBD1 aligns across 7 bases. The CDR3 totals 16 residues. The V gene end was trimmed by 5 bases and the J gene end by 5 bases; junction bases not matched to a gene: 14. Germline CDR1 is SGHTA and CDR2 is FQGNSA. The CDR3 region is CASSEGVGGFGETQYF. CDR3 nucleotides: TGTGCCAGCAGCGAGGGAGTAGGGGGCTTTGGGGAGACCCAGTACTTC.